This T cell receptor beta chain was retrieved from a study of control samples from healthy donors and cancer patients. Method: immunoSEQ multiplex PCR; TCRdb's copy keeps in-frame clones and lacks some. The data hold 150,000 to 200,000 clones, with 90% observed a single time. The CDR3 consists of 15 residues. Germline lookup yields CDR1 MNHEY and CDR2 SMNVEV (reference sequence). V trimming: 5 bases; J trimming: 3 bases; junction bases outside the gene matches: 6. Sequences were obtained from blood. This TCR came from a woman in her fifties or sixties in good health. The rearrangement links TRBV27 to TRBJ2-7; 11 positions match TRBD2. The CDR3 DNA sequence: TGTGCCAGCAGTCCACCGGGACTAGCGGTCTACGAGCAGTACTTC. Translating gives CASSPPGLAVYEQYF.